The 5 T cell receptor beta chains reported below all come from one sample, sequenced in a study of blood T cell repertoires in COVID-19. Profiling relied on immunoSEQ multiplex PCR, and the TCRdb table lists in-frame clones only, not all of them. The sample carries 100,000 or so clones, around 88% recorded once. The source material was peripheral blood. Receptor source: a man between 60 and 70 years old with acute or convalescent COVID-19.

The chain employs TRBV10-3 and TRBJ1-1; D may be TRBD1 (6 bases). Germline loops: CDR1 ENHRY, CDR2 SYGVKD. V was clipped by 7 bases and J by 0 bases, with 12 bases between them. The CDR3 spans 14 residues. The CDR3 DNA reads TGTGCCATCAACCAAGACAGGATGAACACTGAAGCTTTCTTT. Its translation: CAINQDRMNTEAFF.

The chain joins TRBV5-1 to TRBJ2-3; D is perhaps TRBD1 (5 bases). Trimming stripped 3 bases from V and 0 bases from J, with 11 bases between. Germline V gives CDR1 SGHRS, CDR2 YFSETQ. CDR3 length: 15 amino acids. CDR3 in amino acids: CASSSTTESTDTQYF. CDR3 DNA: TGCGCCAGCAGCTCCACGACAGAAAGCACAGATACGCAGTATTTT.

The rearrangement links TRBV6-6 to TRBJ2-5; D may be TRBD1 (6 bases). The CDR3 sequence is 13 residues long. The V and J ends lost 4 bases and 2 bases respectively, with 8 bases between them. Germline CDR1 MNHNY, CDR2 SVGAGI (reference sequence). CDR3 nucleotides: TGTGCCAGCAGTTTACAGGGACAAGAGACCCAGTACTTC. Its translation is CASSLQGQETQYF.

The chain joins TRBV6-5 to TRBJ1-6; D possibly corresponds to TRBD1 (6 bases). V lost 7 bases and J 5 bases, leaving 12 bases between the germline ends. CDR1 and CDR2 from the germline V gene are MNHEY and SVGAGI. This CDR3 region has 14 residues. The CDR3 sequence is CASIGDTDNSPLHF. DNA of the CDR3: TGTGCCAGCATAGGGGACACAGATAATTCACCCCTCCACTTT.

The rearrangement links TRBV5-1 to TRBJ1-6, with D uncertain. V lost 2 bases and J 0 bases, leaving 6 bases between the germline ends. This CDR3 is built from 15 residues. Looked up from germline, CDR1 is SGHRS and CDR2 is YFSETQ. The CDR3 sequence is CASSLSSSYNSPLHF. CDR3 in DNA: TGCGCCAGCAGCTTATCCAGCTCCTATAATTCACCCCTCCACTTT.